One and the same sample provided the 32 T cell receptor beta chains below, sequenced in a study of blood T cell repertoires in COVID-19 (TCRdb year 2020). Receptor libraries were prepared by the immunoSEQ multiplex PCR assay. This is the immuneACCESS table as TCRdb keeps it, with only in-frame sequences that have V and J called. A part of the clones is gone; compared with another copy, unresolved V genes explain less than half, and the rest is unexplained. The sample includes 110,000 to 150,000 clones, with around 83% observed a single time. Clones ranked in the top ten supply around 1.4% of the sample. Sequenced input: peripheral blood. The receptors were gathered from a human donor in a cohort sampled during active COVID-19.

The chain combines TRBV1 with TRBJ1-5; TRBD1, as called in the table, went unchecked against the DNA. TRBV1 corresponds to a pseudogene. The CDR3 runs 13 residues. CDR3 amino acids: CTAPFREHQPQHF. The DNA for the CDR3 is TGCACCGCGCCTTTCAGGGAACATCAGCCCCAGCATTTT.

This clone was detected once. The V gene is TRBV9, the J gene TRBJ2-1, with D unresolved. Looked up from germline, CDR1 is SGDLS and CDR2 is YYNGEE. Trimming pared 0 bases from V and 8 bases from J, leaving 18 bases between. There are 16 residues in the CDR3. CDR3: CASSVVEARVRDEQFF. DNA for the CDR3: TGTGCCAGCAGCGTAGTTGAAGCCCGGGTCCGTGATGAGCAGTTCTTC. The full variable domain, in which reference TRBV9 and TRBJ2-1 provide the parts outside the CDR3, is DSGVTQTPKHLITATGQRVTLRCSPRSGDLSVYWYQQSLDQGLQFLIQYYNGEERAKGNILERFSAQQFPDLHSELNLSSLELGDSALYFCASSVVEARVRDEQFFGPGTRLTVL.

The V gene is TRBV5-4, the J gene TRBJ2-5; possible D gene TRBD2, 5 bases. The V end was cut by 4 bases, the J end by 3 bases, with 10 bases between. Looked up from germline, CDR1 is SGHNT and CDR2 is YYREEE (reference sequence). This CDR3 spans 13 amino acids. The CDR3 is CASSPDFEETQYF. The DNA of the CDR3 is TGTGCCAGCAGCCCGGACTTCGAAGAGACCCAGTACTTC.

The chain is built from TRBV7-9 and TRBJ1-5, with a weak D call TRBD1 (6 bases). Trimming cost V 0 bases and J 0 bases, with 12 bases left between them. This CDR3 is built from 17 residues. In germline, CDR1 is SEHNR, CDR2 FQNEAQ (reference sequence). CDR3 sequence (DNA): TGTGCCAGCAGCTTAGCTGCAGGGGTGTATAGCAATCAGCCCCAGCATTTT. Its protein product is CASSLAAGVYSNQPQHF. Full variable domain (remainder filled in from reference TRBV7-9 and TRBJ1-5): DTGVSQNPRHKITKRGQNVTFRCDPISEHNRLYWYRQTLGQGPEFLTYFQNEAQLEKSRLLSDRFSAERPKGSFSTLEIQRTEQGDSAMYLCASSLAAGVYSNQPQHFGDGTRLSIL.

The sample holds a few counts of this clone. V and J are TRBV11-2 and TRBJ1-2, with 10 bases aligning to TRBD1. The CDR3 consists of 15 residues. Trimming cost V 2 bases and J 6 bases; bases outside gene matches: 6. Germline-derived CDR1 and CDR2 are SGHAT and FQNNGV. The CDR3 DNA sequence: TGTGCCAGCAGCTTAAGCCAGGGACAGGGGAATGGCTACACCTTC. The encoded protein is CASSLSQGQGNGYTF.

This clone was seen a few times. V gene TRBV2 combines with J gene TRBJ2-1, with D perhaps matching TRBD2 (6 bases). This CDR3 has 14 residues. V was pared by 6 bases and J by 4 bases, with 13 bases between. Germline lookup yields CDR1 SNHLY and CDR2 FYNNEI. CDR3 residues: CASSGGGIYNEQFF. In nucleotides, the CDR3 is TGTGCCAGCAGCGGAGGCGGGATATACAATGAGCAGTTCTTC.

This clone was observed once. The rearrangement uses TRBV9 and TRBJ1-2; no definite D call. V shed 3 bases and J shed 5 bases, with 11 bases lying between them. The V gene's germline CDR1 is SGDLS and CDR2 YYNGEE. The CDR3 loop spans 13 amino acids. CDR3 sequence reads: CASSETVAYGYTF. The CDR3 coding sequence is TGTGCCAGCAGCGAGACGGTAGCATATGGCTACACCTTC.

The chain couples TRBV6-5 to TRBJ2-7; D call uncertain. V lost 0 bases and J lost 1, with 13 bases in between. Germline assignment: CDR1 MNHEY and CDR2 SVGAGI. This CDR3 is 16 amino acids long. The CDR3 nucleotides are TGTGCCAGCAGTTACTCCTGGGCTCTCTCTTCCTACGAGCAGTACTTC. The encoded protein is CASSYSWALSSYEQYF.

Written as DNA, the CDR3 is TGTGCCAGCAGTTACCTTCCGCAAGGGGCCTACGAGCAGTACTTC. This translates into CASSYLPQGAYEQYF. The gene calls are TRBV6-5 and TRBJ2-7, with D possibly being TRBD1 (5 bases). V was pared by 2 bases and J by 2 bases, with 13 bases between. Germline values: CDR1 MNHEY, CDR2 SVGAGI. There are 15 residues in the CDR3.

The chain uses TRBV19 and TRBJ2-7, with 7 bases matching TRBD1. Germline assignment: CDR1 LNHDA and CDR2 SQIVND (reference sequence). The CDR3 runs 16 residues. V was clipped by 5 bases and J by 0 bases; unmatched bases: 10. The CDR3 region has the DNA TGTGCCAGTAGTGTACAAACAGGGGAAAGCTCCTACGAGCAGTACTTC. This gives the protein CASSVQTGESSYEQYF.

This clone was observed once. The CDR3 DNA is TGTGCCAGCAGCCAAGTGGCAGGGGAAGGCGAGCAGTACTTC. Its protein product is CASSQVAGEGEQYF. The gene calls are TRBV3-1 (or the pseudogene TRBV3-2) and TRBJ2-7; maybe TRBD1 (6 bases). Trimming took 1 base from V and 6 from J, leaving 13 bases between them. The CDR3 is 14 amino acids. Germline CDR1 LGHDT, CDR2 YNNKEL (reference sequence).

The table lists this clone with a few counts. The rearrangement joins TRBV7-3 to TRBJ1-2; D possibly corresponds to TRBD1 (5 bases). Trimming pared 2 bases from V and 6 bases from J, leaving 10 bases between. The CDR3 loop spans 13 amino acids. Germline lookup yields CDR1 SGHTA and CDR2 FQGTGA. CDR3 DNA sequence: TGTGCCAGCAGCTTATCAGGGTTAAATGGCTACACCTTC. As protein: CASSLSGLNGYTF.

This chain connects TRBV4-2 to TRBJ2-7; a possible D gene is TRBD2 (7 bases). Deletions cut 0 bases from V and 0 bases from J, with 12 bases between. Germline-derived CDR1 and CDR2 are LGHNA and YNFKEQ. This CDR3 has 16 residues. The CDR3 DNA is TGTGCCAGCAGCCAAGATGGCGGGGGCATCTCCTACGAGCAGTACTTC. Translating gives CASSQDGGGISYEQYF.

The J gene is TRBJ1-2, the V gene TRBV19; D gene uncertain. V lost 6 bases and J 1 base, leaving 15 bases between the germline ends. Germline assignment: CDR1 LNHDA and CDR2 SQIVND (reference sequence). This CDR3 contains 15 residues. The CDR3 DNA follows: TGTGCCAGTAGCTACCAGGCGGGGATTAACTATGGCTACACCTTC. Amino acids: CASSYQAGINYGYTF.

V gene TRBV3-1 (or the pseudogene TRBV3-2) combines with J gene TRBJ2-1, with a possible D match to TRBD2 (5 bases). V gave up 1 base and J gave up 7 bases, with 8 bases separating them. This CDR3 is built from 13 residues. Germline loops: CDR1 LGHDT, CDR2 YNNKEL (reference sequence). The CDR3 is CASSQGRGNEQFF. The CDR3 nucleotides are TGTGCCAGCAGCCAAGGCCGGGGAAATGAGCAGTTCTTC.

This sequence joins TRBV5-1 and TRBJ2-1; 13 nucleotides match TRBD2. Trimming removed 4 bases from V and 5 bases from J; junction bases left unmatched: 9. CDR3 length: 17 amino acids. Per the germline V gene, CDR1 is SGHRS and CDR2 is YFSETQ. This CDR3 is CASSPRTSGRNDNEQFF. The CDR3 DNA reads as TGCGCCAGCAGCCCCCGGACTAGCGGGAGAAACGACAATGAGCAGTTCTTC.

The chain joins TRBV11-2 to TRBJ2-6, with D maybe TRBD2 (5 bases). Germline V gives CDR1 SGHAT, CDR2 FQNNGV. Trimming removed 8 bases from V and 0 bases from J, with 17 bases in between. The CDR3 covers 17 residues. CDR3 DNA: TGTGCCAGCGGTATAGGGTTGACTAACTCTGGGGCCAACGTCCTGACTTTC. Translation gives CASGIGLTNSGANVLTF.

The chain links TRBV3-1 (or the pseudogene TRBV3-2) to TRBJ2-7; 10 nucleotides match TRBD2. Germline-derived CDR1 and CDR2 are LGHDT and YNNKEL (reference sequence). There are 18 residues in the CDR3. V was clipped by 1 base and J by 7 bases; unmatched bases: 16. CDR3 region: CASSQVSNSGRARVEQYF. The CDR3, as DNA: TGTGCCAGCAGCCAAGTTAGTAACAGCGGGAGGGCCAGAGTTGAGCAGTACTTC.

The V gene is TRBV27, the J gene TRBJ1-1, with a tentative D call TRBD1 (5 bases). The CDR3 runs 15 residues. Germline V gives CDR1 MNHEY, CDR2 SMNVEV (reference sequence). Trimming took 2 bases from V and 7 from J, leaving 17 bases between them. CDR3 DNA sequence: TGTGCCAGCAGTTTAGGGGCGGGGCAGTCTATTGAAGCTTTCTTT. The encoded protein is CASSLGAGQSIEAFF.

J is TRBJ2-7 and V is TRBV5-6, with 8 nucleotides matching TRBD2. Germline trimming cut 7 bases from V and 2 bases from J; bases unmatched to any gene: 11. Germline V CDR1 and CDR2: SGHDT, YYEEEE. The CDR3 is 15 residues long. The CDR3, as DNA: TGTGCCAGCCGGACCTATAGCGGGGCAACCTACGAGCAGTACTTC. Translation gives CASRTYSGATYEQYF.

In DNA, the CDR3 is TGTGCCAGCTCACCACCATCCGGTACTAGCTATGGCTACACCTTC. This encodes CASSPPSGTSYGYTF. The chain carries TRBV18 and TRBJ1-2; unclear D gene. Trimming stripped 0 bases from V and 4 bases from J, with 12 bases between. The CDR3 loop spans 15 amino acids. CDR1 KGHSH and CDR2 LQKENI come from the germline V gene.

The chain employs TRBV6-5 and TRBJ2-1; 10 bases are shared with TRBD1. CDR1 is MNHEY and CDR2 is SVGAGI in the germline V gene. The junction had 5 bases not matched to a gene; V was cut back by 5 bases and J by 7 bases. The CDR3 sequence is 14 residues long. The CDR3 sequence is CASSPDRGRNEQFF. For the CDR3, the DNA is TGTGCCAGCAGTCCCGACAGGGGGCGGAATGAGCAGTTCTTC.

CDR3 residues: CASSQQGSASEAFF. The CDR3 coding sequence is TGTGCCAGCAGCCAACAGGGCTCGGCATCTGAAGCTTTCTTT. This chain connects TRBV7-3 to TRBJ1-1; possible D gene TRBD1, 6 bases. The CDR3 contains 14 residues. The V end lost 5 bases, the J end lost 6 bases, and 16 bases lay between the germline ends. Germline CDR1 reads SGHTA; CDR2 reads FQGTGA. The full variable domain, with the rest looked up from reference TRBV7-3 and TRBJ1-1, is GAGVSQTPSNKVTEKGKYVELRCDPISGHTALYWYRQSLGQGPEFLIYFQGTGAADDSGLPNDRFFAVRPEGSVSTLKIQRTERGDSAVYLCASSQQGSASEAFFGQGTRLTVV.

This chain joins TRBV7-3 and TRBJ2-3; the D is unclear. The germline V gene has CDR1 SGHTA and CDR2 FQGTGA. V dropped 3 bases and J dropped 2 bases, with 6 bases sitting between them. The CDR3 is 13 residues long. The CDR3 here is CASSFSYTDTQYF. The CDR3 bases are TGTGCCAGCAGCTTCTCCTACACAGATACGCAGTATTTT.

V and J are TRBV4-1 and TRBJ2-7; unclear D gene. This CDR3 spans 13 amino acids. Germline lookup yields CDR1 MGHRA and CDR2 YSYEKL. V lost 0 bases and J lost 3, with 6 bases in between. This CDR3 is CASSQDNSYEQYF. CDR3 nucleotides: TGCGCCAGCAGCCAAGATAACAGCTACGAGCAGTACTTC.

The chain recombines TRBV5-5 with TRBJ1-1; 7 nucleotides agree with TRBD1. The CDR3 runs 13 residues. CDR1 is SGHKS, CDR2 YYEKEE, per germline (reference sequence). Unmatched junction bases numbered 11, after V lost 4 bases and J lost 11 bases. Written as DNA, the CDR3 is TGTGCCAGCAGCCACGAAGGGGGCAGGGCGGCTTTCTTT. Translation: CASSHEGGRAAFF. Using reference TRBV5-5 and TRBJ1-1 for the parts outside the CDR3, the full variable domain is DAGVTQSPTHLIKTRGQQVTLRCSPISGHKSVSWYQQVLGQGPQFIFQYYEKEERGRGNFPDRFSARQFPNYSSELNVNALLLGDSALYLCASSHEGGRAAFFGQGTRLTVV.

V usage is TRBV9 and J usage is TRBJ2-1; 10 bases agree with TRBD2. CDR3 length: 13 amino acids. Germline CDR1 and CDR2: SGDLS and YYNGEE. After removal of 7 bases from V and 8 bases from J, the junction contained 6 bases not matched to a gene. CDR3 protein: CASAPGTSDEQFF. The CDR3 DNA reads TGTGCCAGCGCACCCGGGACTAGCGATGAGCAGTTCTTC.

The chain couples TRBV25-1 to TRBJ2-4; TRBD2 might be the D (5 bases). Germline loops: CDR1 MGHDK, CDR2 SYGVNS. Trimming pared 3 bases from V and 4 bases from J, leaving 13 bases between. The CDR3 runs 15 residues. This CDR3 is CASSDVSGRKNIQYF. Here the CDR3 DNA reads TGTGCCAGCAGTGATGTGAGCGGTAGGAAAAACATTCAGTACTTC.

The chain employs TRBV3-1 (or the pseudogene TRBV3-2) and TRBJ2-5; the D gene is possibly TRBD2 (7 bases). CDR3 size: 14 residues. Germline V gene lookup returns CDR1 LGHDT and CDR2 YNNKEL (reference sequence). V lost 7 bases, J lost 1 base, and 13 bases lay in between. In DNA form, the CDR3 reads TGTGCCAGCACCCGTGGGGGGGCCCAAGAGACCCAGTACTTC. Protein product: CASTRGGAQETQYF.

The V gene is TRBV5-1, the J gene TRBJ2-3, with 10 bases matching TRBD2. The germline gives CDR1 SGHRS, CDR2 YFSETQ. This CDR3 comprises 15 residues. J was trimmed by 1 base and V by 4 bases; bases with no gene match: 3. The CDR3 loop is CASSALAGGTDTQYF. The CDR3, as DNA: TGCGCCAGCAGCGCCCTAGCGGGAGGCACAGATACGCAGTATTTT.

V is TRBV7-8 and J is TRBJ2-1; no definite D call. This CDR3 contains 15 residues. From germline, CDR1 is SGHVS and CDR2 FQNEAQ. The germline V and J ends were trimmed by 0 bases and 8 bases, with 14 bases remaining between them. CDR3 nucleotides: TGTGCCAGCAGCTTAGCCCCCGGAGATTTGTATGAGCAGTTCTTC. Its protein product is CASSLAPGDLYEQFF.

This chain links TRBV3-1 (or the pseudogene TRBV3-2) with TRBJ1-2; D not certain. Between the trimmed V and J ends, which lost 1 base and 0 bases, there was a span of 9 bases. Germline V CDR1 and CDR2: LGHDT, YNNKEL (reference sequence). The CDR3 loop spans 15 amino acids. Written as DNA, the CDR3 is TGTGCCAGCAGCCAAGGGGCAGTACCTAACTATGGCTACACCTTC. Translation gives CASSQGAVPNYGYTF.